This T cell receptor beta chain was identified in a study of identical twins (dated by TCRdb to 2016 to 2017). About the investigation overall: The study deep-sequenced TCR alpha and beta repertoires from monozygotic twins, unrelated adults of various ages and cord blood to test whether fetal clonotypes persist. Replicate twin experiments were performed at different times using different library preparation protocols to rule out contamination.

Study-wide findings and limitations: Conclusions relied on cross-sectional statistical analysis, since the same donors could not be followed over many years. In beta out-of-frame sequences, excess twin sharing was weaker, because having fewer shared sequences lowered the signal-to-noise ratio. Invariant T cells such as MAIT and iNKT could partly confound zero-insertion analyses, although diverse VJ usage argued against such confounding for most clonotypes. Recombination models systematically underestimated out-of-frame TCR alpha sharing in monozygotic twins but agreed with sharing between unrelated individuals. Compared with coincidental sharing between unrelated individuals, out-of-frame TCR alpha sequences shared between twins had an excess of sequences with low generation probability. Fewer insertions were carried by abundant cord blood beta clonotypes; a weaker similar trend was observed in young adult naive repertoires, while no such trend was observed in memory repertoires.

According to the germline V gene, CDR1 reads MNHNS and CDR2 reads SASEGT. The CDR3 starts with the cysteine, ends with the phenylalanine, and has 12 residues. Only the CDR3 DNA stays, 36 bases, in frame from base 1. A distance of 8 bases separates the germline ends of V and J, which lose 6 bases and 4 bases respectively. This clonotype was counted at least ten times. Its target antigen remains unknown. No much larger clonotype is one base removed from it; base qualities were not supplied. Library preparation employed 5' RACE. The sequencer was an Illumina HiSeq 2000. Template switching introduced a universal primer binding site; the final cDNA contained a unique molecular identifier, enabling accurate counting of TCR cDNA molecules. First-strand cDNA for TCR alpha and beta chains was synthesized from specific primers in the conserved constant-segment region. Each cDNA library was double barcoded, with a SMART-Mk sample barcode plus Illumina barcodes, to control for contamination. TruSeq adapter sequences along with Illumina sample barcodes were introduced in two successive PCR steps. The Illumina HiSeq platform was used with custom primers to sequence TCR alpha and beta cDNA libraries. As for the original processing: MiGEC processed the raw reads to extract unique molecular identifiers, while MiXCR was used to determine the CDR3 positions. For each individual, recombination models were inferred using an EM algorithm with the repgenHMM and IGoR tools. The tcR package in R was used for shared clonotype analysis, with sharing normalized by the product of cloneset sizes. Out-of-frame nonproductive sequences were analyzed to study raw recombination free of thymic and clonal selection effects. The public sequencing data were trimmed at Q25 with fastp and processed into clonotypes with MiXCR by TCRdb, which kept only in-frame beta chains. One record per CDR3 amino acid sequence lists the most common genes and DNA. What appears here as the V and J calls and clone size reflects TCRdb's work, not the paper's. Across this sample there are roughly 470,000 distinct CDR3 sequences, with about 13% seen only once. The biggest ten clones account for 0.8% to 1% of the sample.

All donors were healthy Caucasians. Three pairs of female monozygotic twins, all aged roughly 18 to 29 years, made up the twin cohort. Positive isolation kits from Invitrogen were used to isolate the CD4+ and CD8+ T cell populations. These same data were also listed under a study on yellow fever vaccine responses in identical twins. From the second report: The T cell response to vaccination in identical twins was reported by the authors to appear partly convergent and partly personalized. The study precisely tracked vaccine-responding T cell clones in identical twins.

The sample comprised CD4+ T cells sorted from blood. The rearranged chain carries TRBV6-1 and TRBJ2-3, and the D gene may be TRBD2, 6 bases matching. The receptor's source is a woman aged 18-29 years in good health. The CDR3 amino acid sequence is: CASRERADTQYF. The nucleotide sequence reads TGTGCCAGCAGGGAGCGGGCAGATACGCAGTATTTT.